This T cell receptor beta chain is drawn from a study of T cells in Graves' hyperthyroidism and ophthalmopathy. The table lists this clonotype with a few counts. Amplification of TCR beta CDR3 regions used RNA as the template. The HTBI set primed first-round TCR CDR3 RT-PCR. Each CDR3 protein gets one entry after TCRdb re-called the multiplex PCR reads with MiXCR. Of about 520,000 distinct CDR3 sequences in the sample, roughly 24% were seen once. There are 12 residues in the CDR3. Between the trimmed V and J ends, which lost 6 bases and 3 bases, there was a span of 10 bases. Germline values: CDR1 DFQATT, CDR2 SNEGSKA (reference sequence).

Material: blood. The clonotype comes from a woman in her 30s with Graves' ophthalmopathy. The gene calls are TRBV20-1 and TRBJ2-3, with D tentatively TRBD2 (5 bases). CDR3 loop: CSAPGKTDTQYF. The DNA for the CDR3 is TGCAGTGCCCCGGGAAAGACAGATACGCAGTATTTT.